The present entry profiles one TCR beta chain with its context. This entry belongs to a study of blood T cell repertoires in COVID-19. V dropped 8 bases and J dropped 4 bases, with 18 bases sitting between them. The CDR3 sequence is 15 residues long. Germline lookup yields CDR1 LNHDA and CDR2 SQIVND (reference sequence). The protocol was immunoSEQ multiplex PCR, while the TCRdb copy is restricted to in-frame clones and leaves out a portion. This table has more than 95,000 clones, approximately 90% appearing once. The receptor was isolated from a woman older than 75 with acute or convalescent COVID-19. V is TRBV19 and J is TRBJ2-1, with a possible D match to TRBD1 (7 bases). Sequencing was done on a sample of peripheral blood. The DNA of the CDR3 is TGTGCCAGTTCTCGCCCAGGGGGGCTTTACAATGAGCAGTTCTTC. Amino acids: CASSRPGGLYNEQFF.